This T cell receptor (beta chain) was retrieved from a study of PD-1 blockade in classical Hodgkin lymphoma. Measured with immunoSEQ multiplex PCR; TCRdb has only the in-frame clones, and not every one. The table has roughly 97,000 clones, over 80% seen once. In this sample, this clone turned up a few times. The CDR3 consists of 13 residues. CDR1 GTSNPN and CDR2 SVGIG come from the germline V gene (reference sequence). V gave up 0 bases and J gave up 1 base, with 6 bases separating them. No patient escaped relapse after autologous stem cell transplantation, and brentuximab vedotin exposure varied. This sample comprised peripheral blood mononuclear cells (PBMCs), obtained at baseline. The chain uses TRBV30 and TRBJ1-1; no firm D call. The sequence derives from a human donor with classical Hodgkin lymphoma. The CDR3 DNA follows: TGTGCCTGGAGTGTACTCGAGAACACTGAAGCTTTCTTT. This encodes CAWSVLENTEAFF.